Below, 26 T cell receptor beta chains from the same sample are listed, as sequenced in a study of Ad26.COV2.S vaccination and SARS-CoV-2 variants. Here immunoSEQ multiplex PCR was the method, and the copy in TCRdb shows in-frame clones only, minus some. The sample includes about 320,000 clones, 70% to 90% seen only once; the top ten take roughly 1.9%. As for treatment: over 15 received Ad26.COV2.S at low or high dose, single or two shots; about five received placebo; per-sample allocation not given. All samples were drawn on day 63, counting from the first vaccine or placebo injection. The sample here was peripheral blood, taken in a trial of Ad26.COV2.S vaccine versus placebo. The receptors shown here come from a person between 18 and 65 years old who received the Ad26.COV2.S COVID-19 vaccine or a placebo.

The rearrangement links TRBV5-1 to TRBJ2-7; TRBD2 matches 7 bases. The CDR3 totals 12 residues. From germline, CDR1 is SGHRS and CDR2 YFSETQ. The J segment lost 7 bases and the V segment lost 2 bases, leaving 3 bases of the junction unmatched. CDR3 DNA: TGCGCCAGCAGCTTAAATAGCGGGGAGCAGTACTTC. As protein: CASSLNSGEQYF.

This clone was picked up a small number of times. The rearrangement uses TRBV18 and TRBJ1-5, with a tentative D call TRBD1 (5 bases). V lost 4 bases and J 3 bases, leaving 13 bases between the germline ends. There are 15 residues in the CDR3. Germline V gene sequence: CDR1 KGHSH, CDR2 LQKENI. For the CDR3, the DNA is TGTGCCAGCTCACTCAATCAGGGATCCAATCAGCCCCAGCATTTT. This gives the protein CASSLNQGSNQPQHF.

The chain employs TRBV6-5 and TRBJ1-6; D uncertain. Germline V lookup: CDR1 MNHEY, CDR2 SVGAGI. The CDR3 consists of 15 residues. Trimming shortened V by 4 bases and J by 9 bases, and 16 bases separated the two germline ends. The CDR3 loop is CASSFTGSVASPLHF. The CDR3 region has the DNA TGTGCCAGCAGTTTCACGGGGTCAGTAGCTTCACCCCTCCACTTT.

The CDR3 loop reads CASSHDRVYGYTF. In DNA, the CDR3 is TGCGCCAGCAGCCATGACAGGGTCTATGGCTACACCTTC. The chain carries TRBV4-3 and TRBJ1-2; the match to TRBD1 covers 7 bases. CDR1 LGHNA and CDR2 YSLEER come from the germline V gene. The CDR3 sequence is 13 residues long. The ends lost 3 bases at V and 4 bases at J; junction bases unmatched: 2.

The chain has TRBV7-9 and TRBJ1-1; 7 bases map to TRBD1. V lost 8 bases, J lost 1 base, and 7 bases stayed unmatched. CDR3 length: 14 residues. Germline loops: CDR1 SEHNR, CDR2 FQNEAQ (reference sequence). CDR3 bases: TGTGCCAGCGGGACGACAGGGCGGAACACTGAAGCTTTCTTT. Translating it yields CASGTTGRNTEAFF.

The rearrangement uses TRBV3-1 (or the pseudogene TRBV3-2) and TRBJ2-5; D gene ambiguous. In germline, CDR1 is LGHDT, CDR2 YNNKEL (reference sequence). Trimming removed 1 base from V and 5 bases from J, with 8 bases in between. The CDR3 runs to 13 residues. For the CDR3, the DNA is TGTGCCAGCAGCCAAGGAATCCTGGAGACCCAGTACTTC. This gives the protein CASSQGILETQYF.

The rearrangement uses TRBV10-3 and TRBJ2-3; TRBD1 matches 9 bases. J gave up 2 bases and V 3 bases, and 3 bases lay outside the gene matches. This CDR3 spans 15 amino acids. Per germline, CDR1 ENHRY and CDR2 SYGVKD. The DNA for the CDR3 is TGTGCCATCAGTGATGGACAGGGGAACACAGATACGCAGTATTTT. It yields the protein CAISDGQGNTDTQYF.

This chain joins TRBV7-2 and TRBJ2-5; 8 positions match TRBD1. CDR3 length: 16 residues. V dropped 1 base and J dropped 5; count of bases not matched to a gene: 9. Germline-derived CDR1 and CDR2 are SGHTA and FQGNSA. Here the CDR3 reads CASSLGQGIWRETQYF. DNA for the CDR3: TGTGCCAGCAGCTTAGGACAGGGGATTTGGCGGGAGACCCAGTACTTC.

V and J are TRBV6-5 and TRBJ1-1; D is unclear. The CDR3 spans 16 residues. Per the germline V gene, CDR1 is MNHEY and CDR2 is SVGAGI. Between the trimmed V and J ends, which lost 0 bases and 0 bases, there was a span of 11 bases. The CDR3 bases are TGTGCCAGCAGTTACTCAACCCGGTTGATGAACACTGAAGCTTTCTTT. Amino acids: CASSYSTRLMNTEAFF.

This chain links TRBV5-1 with TRBJ2-1; 8 bases align to TRBD2. The CDR3 loop spans 15 amino acids. The trim removed 2 bases at V and 7 bases at J, leaving 8 bases unmatched. Germline CDR1 SGHRS, CDR2 YFSETQ. CDR3 region: CASSFGGAGVNEQFF. The CDR3 DNA reads TGCGCCAGCAGCTTCGGGGGGGCCGGAGTTAATGAGCAGTTCTTC.

The CDR3 nucleotides are TGTGCCAGCTCACGAGCGCCCGGAGGCTATGAGCAGTTCTTC. Translating gives CASSRAPGGYEQFF. The chain combines TRBV18 with TRBJ2-1; possibly TRBD2 for D (5 bases). The germline V gene encodes CDR1 KGHSH and CDR2 LQKENI. The CDR3 length is 14 residues. Trimming cost V 4 bases and J 8 bases, with 15 bases left between them.

V and J are TRBV6-2 or TRBV6-3 and TRBJ2-7, with 11 bases that match TRBD1. CDR3 size: 15 residues. Losses at the gene ends were 2 bases for V and 0 bases for J; bases not matched to a gene: 0. Germline-derived CDR1 and CDR2 are MNHEY and SVGEGT. Written as DNA, the CDR3 is TGTGCCAGCAGTTACGGGACAGGGGGCTCCTACGAGCAGTACTTC. Translating gives CASSYGTGGSYEQYF.

The chain employs TRBV4-1 and TRBJ2-2, with D unresolved. V was pared by 1 base and J by 1 base, with 10 bases between. In germline, CDR1 is MGHRA, CDR2 YSYEKL. The CDR3 consists of 16 residues. CDR3 in DNA: TGCGCCAGCAGCCAAGTATTCGGGCTGAACACCGGGGAGCTGTTTTTT. The encoded protein is CASSQVFGLNTGELFF.

The rearrangement uses TRBV15 and TRBJ1-1, with 9 bases identical to TRBD1. The germline CDR1 and CDR2 sequences are LNHNV and YYDKDF (reference sequence). V lost 1 base, J lost 4 bases, and 4 bases stayed unmatched. The CDR3 covers 15 residues. CDR3 DNA sequence: TGTGCCACCAGCAGAGGCGACAGGGGGGGCACTGAAGCTTTCTTT. Its protein product is CATSRGDRGGTEAFF.

The DNA for the CDR3 is TGTGCCAGCAGTGAACGGGTGAACACTGAAGCTTTCTTT. Encoded protein: CASSERVNTEAFF. V is TRBV25-1 and J is TRBJ1-1; D is uncertain. The CDR3 loop spans 13 amino acids. The germline V and J ends were trimmed by 2 bases and 0 bases, with 4 bases remaining between them. The germline V gene has CDR1 MGHDK and CDR2 SYGVNS.

The chain recombines TRBV9 with TRBJ2-3; 14 nucleotides agree with TRBD2. With 4 bases clipped from V and 6 bases from J, the junction kept 7 bases outside the gene matches. CDR3 size: 16 residues. The germline CDR1 and CDR2 sequences are SGDLS and YYNGEE. Here the CDR3 reads CASSPGTSGGHDTQYF. DNA of the CDR3: TGTGCCAGCAGCCCTGGGACTAGCGGGGGTCACGATACGCAGTATTTT.

V usage is TRBV18 and J usage is TRBJ1-1, with 10 bases that match TRBD1. The CDR3 sequence is 18 residues long. CDR1 KGHSH and CDR2 LQKENI come from the germline V gene. V gave up 1 base and J gave up 11 bases; unmatched junction bases: 19. The CDR3, as DNA: TGTGCCAGCTCACCACGAGTCGTCTCAAGACAGGGGGCGCTAGTGGCTTTCTTT. It specifies CASSPRVVSRQGALVAFF.

The CDR3 reads CASSLDRGLTEKLFF. The CDR3 nucleotides are TGTGCCAGCAGCTTAGATCGGGGACTTACCGAAAAACTGTTTTTT. The chain couples TRBV11-2 to TRBJ1-4, with D maybe TRBD1 (5 bases). This CDR3 is 15 amino acids long. Germline CDR1 reads SGHAT; CDR2 reads FQNNGV. Trimming shortened V by 0 bases and J by 8 bases, and 13 bases separated the two germline ends.

This chain connects TRBV19 to TRBJ1-5; D may be TRBD1 (5 bases). V was clipped by 9 bases and J by 6 bases, with 24 bases between them. The V gene's germline CDR1 is LNHDA and CDR2 SQIVND (reference sequence). CDR3 size: 16 residues. This CDR3 is CASKWGVARDSQPQHF. The CDR3, as DNA: TGTGCCAGCAAGTGGGGGGTCGCACGAGATAGTCAGCCCCAGCATTTT. Full variable domain (outside the CDR3, taken from reference TRBV19 and TRBJ1-5): DGGITQSPKYLFRKEGQNVTLSCEQNLNHDAMYWYRQDPGQGLRLIYYSQIVNDFQKGDIAEGYSVSREKKESFPLTVTSAQKNPTAFYLCASKWGVARDSQPQHFGDGTRLSIL.

This chain connects TRBV10-3 to TRBJ2-3, with 8 bases aligning to TRBD2. Germline-derived CDR1 and CDR2 are ENHRY and SYGVKD. With V trimmed by 6 bases and J by 1 base, 6 bases remained unmatched. The CDR3 consists of 15 residues. Here the CDR3 DNA reads TGTGCCATCAGCGGAGGACTAGCCGGCACAGATACGCAGTATTTT. Protein: CAISGGLAGTDTQYF.

The V call is TRBV18, the J call TRBJ2-1; 9 nucleotides agree with TRBD1. The V segment lost 10 bases and the J segment 5 bases; nucleotides outside the gene matches: 6. Germline assignment: CDR1 KGHSH and CDR2 LQKENI. This CDR3 region has 13 residues. Here the CDR3 DNA reads TGTGCCAACGGACAGGGGTTAGACAATGAGCAGTTCTTC. This sequence encodes CANGQGLDNEQFF.

The CDR3, as DNA: TGTGCCAGCAGCCCAGGCGGGAACACTGAAGCTTTCTTT. Encoded protein: CASSPGGNTEAFF. The chain uses TRBV11-3 and TRBJ1-1; no clear D. CDR1 and CDR2 (germline): SGHNT, YENEEA. The CDR3 has 13 residues. V gave up 5 bases and J gave up 1 base, with 8 bases separating them.

V usage is TRBV5-1 and J usage is TRBJ2-1, with 7 bases that match TRBD1. The CDR3 is 12 amino acids. V was clipped by 0 bases and J by 9 bases; unmatched bases: 0. Germline CDR1 SGHRS, CDR2 YFSETQ. CDR3 sequence: CASSLAGGEQFF. CDR3 nucleotides: TGCGCCAGCAGCTTGGCAGGGGGTGAGCAGTTCTTC. Supplemented by reference TRBV5-1 and TRBJ2-1, the full variable domain reads KAGVTQTPRYLIKTRGQQVTLSCSPISGHRSVSWYQQTPGQGLQFLFEYFSETQRNKGNFPGRFSGRQFSNSRSEMNVSTLELGDSALYLCASSLAGGEQFFGPGTRLTVL.

The chain links TRBV11-1 to TRBJ1-2, with D maybe TRBD1 (6 bases). The germline gives CDR1 SGHAT, CDR2 FQDESV (reference sequence). V shed 1 base and J shed 2 bases, with 8 bases lying between them. This CDR3 comprises 14 residues. The CDR3 protein is CASSLEDRNYGYTF. CDR3 bases: TGTGCCAGCAGCTTAGAGGACAGAAACTATGGCTACACCTTC.

The gene calls are TRBV4-3 and TRBJ1-2; D remains ambiguous. This CDR3 is 17 amino acids long. Trimming left V 1 base short and J 5 bases short, with 20 bases between. Germline V gives CDR1 LGHNA, CDR2 YSLEER. The CDR3 here is CASSQAVTNPSKYGYTF. In DNA form, the CDR3 reads TGCGCCAGCAGCCAAGCCGTGACAAACCCGTCGAAATATGGCTACACCTTC.

This chain links TRBV6-1 with TRBJ2-5, with 12 bases matching TRBD2. Germline values: CDR1 MNHNS, CDR2 SASEGT. V lost 1 base to trimming and J lost 5 bases; unmatched junction nucleotides: 2. The CDR3 extends over 15 amino acids. Written as DNA, the CDR3 is TGTGCCAGCAGTGAAGGGACTAGCGGGGTCGAGACCCAGTACTTC. Its translation is CASSEGTSGVETQYF.